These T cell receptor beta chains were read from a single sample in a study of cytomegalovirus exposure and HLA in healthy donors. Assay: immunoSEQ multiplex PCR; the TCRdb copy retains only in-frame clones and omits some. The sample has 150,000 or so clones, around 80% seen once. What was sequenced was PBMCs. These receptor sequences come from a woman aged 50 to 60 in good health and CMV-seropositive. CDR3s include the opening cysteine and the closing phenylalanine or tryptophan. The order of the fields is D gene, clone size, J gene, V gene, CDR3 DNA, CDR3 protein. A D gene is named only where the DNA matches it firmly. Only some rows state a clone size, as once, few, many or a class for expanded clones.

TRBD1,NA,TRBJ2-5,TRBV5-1,TGCGCCAGCAGCTTGGCAGGGGGCCGGCAAGAGACCCAGTACTTC,CASSLAGGRQETQYF
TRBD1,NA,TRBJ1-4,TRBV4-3,TGCGCCAGCAGCCAAGACCCCGGACAGGTGCGGGAAAAACTGTTTTTT,CASSQDPGQVREKLFF
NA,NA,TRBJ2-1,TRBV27,TGTGCCAGCAGTTTTGGGGGCCCCCGGTACAATGAGCAGTTCTTC,CASSFGGPRYNEQFF
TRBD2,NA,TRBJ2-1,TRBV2,TGTGCCAGCACTTTAGCGGGAGGATCCTACAATGAGCAGTTCTTC,CASTLAGGSYNEQFF
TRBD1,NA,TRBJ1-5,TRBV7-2,TGTGCCAGCAGCTCCCGACAGGGAAGGAATCAGCCCCAGCATTTT,CASSSRQGRNQPQHF
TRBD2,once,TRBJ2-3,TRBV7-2,TGTGCCAGCAGCTTTGGGACTAGCGGTTATACAGATACGCAGTATTTT,CASSFGTSGYTDTQYF
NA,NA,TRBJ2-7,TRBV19,TGTGCCAGTAGTATCCGCCCCCAGGCTGGTTCCTACGAGCAGTACTTC,CASSIRPQAGSYEQYF
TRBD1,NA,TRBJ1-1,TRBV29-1,TGCAGCGGTACAGGGGGCAATACTGAAGCTTTCTTT,CSGTGGNTEAFF
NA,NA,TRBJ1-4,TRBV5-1,TGCGCCAGCAGGGGGCGTGAGGATGAAAAACTGTTTTTT,CASRGREDEKLFF
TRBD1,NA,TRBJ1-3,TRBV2,TGTGCCAGCAGTGTGGAGGGGGCGAACTCTGGAAACACCATATATTTT,CASSVEGANSGNTIYF
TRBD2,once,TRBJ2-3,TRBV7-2,TGTGCCAGCAGCTGGCTGCCGGGACTAGGATCGGGTACGCAGTATTTT,CASSWLPGLGSGTQYF
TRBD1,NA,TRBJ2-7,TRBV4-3,TGCGCCAGCAGCCCCTCACAGGGGGCGAACGAGCAGTACTTC,CASSPSQGANEQYF
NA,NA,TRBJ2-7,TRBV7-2,TGTGCCAGCAGCGATACACGGGGAAGCGGCGAGCAGTACTTC,CASSDTRGSGEQYF
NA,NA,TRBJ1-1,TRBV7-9,TGTGCCAGCAGCTTATCAGGGGTGAGTGAAGCTTTCTTT,CASSLSGVSEAFF
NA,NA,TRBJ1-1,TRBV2,TGTGCCAGCAGGCCATCCTATAACACTGAAGCTTTCTTT,CASRPSYNTEAFF
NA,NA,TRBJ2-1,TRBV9,TGTGCCAGCAGCTTCCGGAGTTTGGGGCTCCCAAGCAATGAGCAGTTCTTC,CASSFRSLGLPSNEQFF
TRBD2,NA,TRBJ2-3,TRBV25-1,TGTGCCAGCAGTGATCAAACTAGCGGGAGCACAGATACGCAGTATTTT,CASSDQTSGSTDTQYF
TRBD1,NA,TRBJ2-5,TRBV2,TGTGCCAGCACCGAACAGGGGCAGGGACAAGAGACCCAGTACTTC,CASTEQGQGQETQYF
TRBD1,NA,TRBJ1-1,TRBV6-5,TGTGCCAGCAGTTACTCCGGACAGGGTGTCACTGAAGCTTTCTTT,CASSYSGQGVTEAFF
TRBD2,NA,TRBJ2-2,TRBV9,TGTGCCAGCAGCGTACGTACTAGCGGGCTTTCAAACACCGGGGAGCTGTTTTTT,CASSVRTSGLSNTGELFF
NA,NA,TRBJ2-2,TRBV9,TGTGCCAGCAGCCTAGGGACTCTTACTAACACCGGGGAGCTGTTTTTT,CASSLGTLTNTGELFF
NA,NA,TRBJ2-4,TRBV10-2,TGCGCCAGCAGTGAGGGACAGAAAAACATTCAGTACTTC,CASSEGQKNIQYF
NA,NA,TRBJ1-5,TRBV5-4,TGTGCCAGCAGCGCGGACAAAAATCAGCCCCAGCATTTT,CASSADKNQPQHF
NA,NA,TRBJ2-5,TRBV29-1,TGCAGCGTTGAAGACAGGTTGGAGACCCAGTACTTC,CSVEDRLETQYF
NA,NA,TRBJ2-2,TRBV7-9,TGTTCCAGCAGCTTAGTTCCAGGGCACACCGGGGAGCTGTTTTTT,CSSSLVPGHTGELFF
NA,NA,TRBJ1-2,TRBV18,TGTGCCAGCTCACCACGGATTACGGCCGACTCTTATGGCTACACCTTC,CASSPRITADSYGYTF
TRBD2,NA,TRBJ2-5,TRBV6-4,TGTGCCAGCAGTGTCGCGGGAGGGCAAGAGACCCAGTACTTC,CASSVAGGQETQYF
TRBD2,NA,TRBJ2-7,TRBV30,TGTGCCTTGGGGGGTGGGGCGGGGGTATCCTCGCCCTACGAGCAGTACTTC,CALGGGAGVSSPYEQYF
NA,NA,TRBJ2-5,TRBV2,TGTGCCAGCAGCTGGACTAAAGAGACCCAGTACTTC,CASSWTKETQYF
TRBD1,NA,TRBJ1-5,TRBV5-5,TGTGCCAGCAGCTTGGGACAGGGCTTCCAGCCCCAGCATTTT,CASSLGQGFQPQHF
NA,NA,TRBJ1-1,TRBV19,TGTGCCAGTAGTAGGGGGGATACGATGAACACTGAAGCTTTCTTT,CASSRGDTMNTEAFF